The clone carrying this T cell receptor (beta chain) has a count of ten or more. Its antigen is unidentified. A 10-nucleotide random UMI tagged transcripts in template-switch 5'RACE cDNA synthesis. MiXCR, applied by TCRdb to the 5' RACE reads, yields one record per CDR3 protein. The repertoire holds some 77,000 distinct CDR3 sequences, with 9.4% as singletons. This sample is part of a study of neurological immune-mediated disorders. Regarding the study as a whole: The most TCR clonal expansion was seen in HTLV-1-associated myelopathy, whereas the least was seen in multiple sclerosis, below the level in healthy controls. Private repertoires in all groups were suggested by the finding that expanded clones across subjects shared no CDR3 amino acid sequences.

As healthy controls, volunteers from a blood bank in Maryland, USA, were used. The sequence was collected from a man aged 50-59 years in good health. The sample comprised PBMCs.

The CDR3 sequence is CASTSRREGGRETQYF. For the CDR3, the DNA is TGTGCCAGCACCTCCCGGCGGGAAGGGGGAAGGGAGACCCAGTACTTC. The chain is built from TRBV7-8 and TRBJ2-5; the D call may be TRBD1 or TRBD2 (6 bases each). This CDR3 region has 16 residues. Germline CDR1 and CDR2: SGHVS and FQNEAQ. The germline V and J ends were trimmed by 7 bases and 5 bases, with 23 bases remaining between them.